Listed below are T cell receptor beta chains from one sample, sequenced in a study of blood T cell repertoires in COVID-19. Sequencing used immunoSEQ multiplex PCR; TCRdb keeps in-frame clones, though not all of them. Here the sample spans some 93,000 clones, over 75% being singletons. Sequenced material: peripheral blood. The origin of the receptors is a man in his 60s with acute or convalescent COVID-19. Each CDR3 is given with its conserved first and last residue. Each record gives: V gene, J gene, CDR3 protein.

V gene: TRBV2; J gene: TRBJ1-5; CDR3 protein: CASSETGSIGGPQHF
V gene: TRBV7-9; J gene: TRBJ2-1; CDR3 protein: CASSLEGGRVAEQFF
V gene: TRBV7-2; J gene: TRBJ1-2; CDR3 protein: CASSLVRSGGINYGYTF
V gene: TRBV6-2/TRBV6-3; J gene: TRBJ2-7; CDR3 protein: CASSYSVRRRGSLHEQYF
V gene: TRBV9; J gene: TRBJ2-6; CDR3 protein: CASSGVDRGGLSGANVLTF
V gene: TRBV19; J gene: TRBJ2-2; CDR3 protein: CASSRWGQGDTGELFF
V gene: TRBV7-2; J gene: TRBJ2-3; CDR3 protein: CASSAAGWGGLTDTQYF
V gene: TRBV7-2; J gene: TRBJ1-2; CDR3 protein: CASSSPGTDYGYTF
V gene: TRBV7-2; J gene: TRBJ2-1; CDR3 protein: CASSLATGPHNEQFF
V gene: TRBV12-5; J gene: TRBJ2-5; CDR3 protein: CASGFGTDQETQYF
V gene: TRBV12-5; J gene: TRBJ2-2; CDR3 protein: CASGNVLSSKPGELFF
V gene: TRBV28; J gene: TRBJ2-3; CDR3 protein: CASSLRREPTDTQYF
V gene: TRBV5-1; J gene: TRBJ1-3; CDR3 protein: CASSLVGEAGNTIYF
V gene: TRBV6-2/TRBV6-3; J gene: TRBJ1-2; CDR3 protein: CASSAQGNFNGYTF
V gene: TRBV2; J gene: TRBJ1-2; CDR3 protein: CASKWGANYGYTF
V gene: TRBV5-8; J gene: TRBJ2-2; CDR3 protein: CASSLFLAGYTGELFF
V gene: TRBV6-5; J gene: TRBJ2-7; CDR3 protein: CASSYSNRGYEQYF
V gene: TRBV5-5; J gene: TRBJ1-2; CDR3 protein: CASSPTGREFGYGYTF
V gene: TRBV4-2; J gene: TRBJ1-2; CDR3 protein: CASSQELGGSNYGYTF
V gene: TRBV2; J gene: TRBJ1-4; CDR3 protein: CATGGGGVNEKLFF
V gene: TRBV11-3; J gene: TRBJ2-3; CDR3 protein: CASSLRTAATDTQYF
V gene: TRBV4-3; J gene: TRBJ2-7; CDR3 protein: CASSQGGQGISYEQYF
V gene: TRBV24-1; J gene: TRBJ2-1; CDR3 protein: CATSDGSRVSEQFF
V gene: TRBV29-1; J gene: TRBJ2-6; CDR3 protein: CSVGSQGGAGANVLTF
V gene: TRBV30; J gene: TRBJ1-1; CDR3 protein: CAWSRLNTEAFF
V gene: TRBV27; J gene: TRBJ2-7; CDR3 protein: CASSSVGGRDYEQYF
V gene: TRBV7-6; J gene: TRBJ2-2; CDR3 protein: CASSLAMGGTGELFF
V gene: TRBV19; J gene: TRBJ1-3; CDR3 protein: CASSISGTGSTIYF
V gene: TRBV5-8; J gene: TRBJ1-4; CDR3 protein: CASSLGDTATNEKLFF
V gene: TRBV3-1/TRBV3-2; J gene: TRBJ1-2; CDR3 protein: CASSQSRVQGVMLNGYTF
V gene: TRBV4-3; J gene: TRBJ1-1; CDR3 protein: CASSQTSEVNTEAFF
V gene: TRBV10-3; J gene: TRBJ2-2; CDR3 protein: CAISPSRQGRNTGELFF